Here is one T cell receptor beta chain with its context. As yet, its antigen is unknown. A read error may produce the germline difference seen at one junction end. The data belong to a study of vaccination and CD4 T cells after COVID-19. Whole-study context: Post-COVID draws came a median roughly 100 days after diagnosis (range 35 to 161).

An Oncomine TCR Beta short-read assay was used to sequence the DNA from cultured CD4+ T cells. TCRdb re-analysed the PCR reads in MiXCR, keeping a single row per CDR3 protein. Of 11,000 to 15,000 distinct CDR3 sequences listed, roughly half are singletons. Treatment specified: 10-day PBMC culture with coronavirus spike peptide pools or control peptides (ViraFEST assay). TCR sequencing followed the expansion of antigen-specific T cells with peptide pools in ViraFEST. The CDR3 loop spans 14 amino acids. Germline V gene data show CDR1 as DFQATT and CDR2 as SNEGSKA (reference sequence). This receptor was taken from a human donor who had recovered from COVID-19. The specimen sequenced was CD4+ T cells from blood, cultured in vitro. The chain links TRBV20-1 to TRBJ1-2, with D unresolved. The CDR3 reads CSVRDRKSYYSYTF. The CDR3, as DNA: TGCAGTGTTCGAGACCGAAAATCCTACTATAGCTACACCTTC.